One sample yielded the 17 T cell receptor beta chains listed below, sequenced in a study of blood T cells in healthy people across ages. Combining a sample-barcoded 5' primer with a J-beta primer mix, a second PCR ran for about 7 to 11 cycles. TCRdb used MiXCR to reprocess the 5' RACE reads, holding one entry per CDR3 protein. The data show more than 600,000 distinct CDR3 sequences, with roughly 25% seen just once and under 9.5% held by the top ten. These same data were also listed under a study on T cells of mothers and their children.

The sequenced sample was blood. All receptors derive from a boy aged 5-17 years in good health.

CDR3 sequence reads: CASSLADGITGELFF. In nucleotides, the CDR3 is TGTGCCAGCAGCTTAGCTGACGGGATCACCGGGGAGCTGTTTTTT. The chain employs TRBV7-2 and TRBJ2-2; TRBD2 is a possible D gene (5 bases). Trimming shortened V by 0 bases and J by 4 bases, and 9 bases separated the two germline ends. The V gene's germline CDR1 is SGHTA and CDR2 FQGNSA. The CDR3 covers 15 residues.

The chain couples TRBV2 to TRBJ1-5; D is perhaps TRBD1 (5 bases). Trimming left V 7 bases short and J 3 bases short, with 13 bases between. Per the germline V gene, CDR1 is SNHLY and CDR2 is FYNNEI. This CDR3 is 14 amino acids long. The CDR3 spells CASTPKGVNQPQHF. The CDR3, as DNA: TGTGCCAGCACCCCGAAAGGGGTCAATCAGCCCCAGCATTTT. Using reference TRBV2 and TRBJ1-5 for the parts outside the CDR3, the full variable domain is EPEVTQTPSHQVTQMGQEVILRCVPISNHLYFYWYRQILGQKVEFLVSFYNNEISEKSEIFDDQFSVERPDGSNFTLKIRSTKLEDSAMYFCASTPKGVNQPQHFGDGTRLSIL.

This clonotype has only one observation. V gene TRBV24-1 combines with J gene TRBJ1-2; D remains unclear. Germline CDR1 is KGHDR and CDR2 is SFDVKD. Trimming removed 2 bases at V and 9 bases at J, with 12 bases between. This CDR3 is 13 amino acids long. Written as DNA, the CDR3 is TGTGCCACCAGTGATTGGACCATGTTGAGCTACACCTTC. It yields the protein CATSDWTMLSYTF.

This clonotype has just a few counts. The chain is built from TRBV7-9 and TRBJ2-1, with D maybe TRBD2 (5 bases). The CDR3 totals 14 residues. Trimming cost V 5 bases and J 7 bases, with 15 bases left between them. Germline V gene sequence: CDR1 SEHNR, CDR2 FQNEAQ (reference sequence). CDR3 loop: CASSHTWERNEQFF. The CDR3 DNA follows: TGTGCCAGCAGCCATACGTGGGAGCGGAATGAGCAGTTCTTC.

This clonotype showed up just a few times. The chain links TRBV13 to TRBJ2-1; D perhaps matches TRBD1 (6 bases). CDR3 size: 12 residues. V was cut by 3 bases and J by 12 bases, with 12 bases left in between. Germline V gene lookup returns CDR1 PRHDT and CDR2 FYEKMQ (reference sequence). CDR3 region: CASSFDTGLQFF. The CDR3 nucleotides are TGTGCCAGCAGCTTCGATACAGGGTTGCAGTTCTTC.

The chain carries TRBV6-4 and TRBJ2-3, with D unclear. CDR3 length equals 14 residues. The V and J ends lost 2 bases and 1 base respectively, with 7 bases between them. Germline CDR1 reads MRHNA; CDR2 reads SNTAGT. CDR3 nucleotides: TGTGCCAGCAGTGACGGGTCACGCACAGATACGCAGTATTTT. It encodes CASSDGSRTDTQYF.

The rearrangement links TRBV7-2 to TRBJ2-5; the match to TRBD1 covers 8 bases. The CDR3 runs to 15 residues. Germline V gene data show CDR1 as SGHTA and CDR2 as FQGNSA. Trimming removed 5 bases from V and 4 bases from J; junction bases left unmatched: 9. This chain's CDR3 is CASSPTGVEGETQYF. The CDR3 DNA is TGTGCCAGCAGCCCGACAGGGGTCGAGGGAGAGACCCAGTACTTC.

The V and J genes are TRBV5-1 and TRBJ2-7; unclear D gene. Deletions cut 7 bases from V and 0 bases from J, with 11 bases between. The CDR3 spans 13 residues. Germline assignment: CDR1 SGHRS and CDR2 YFSETQ. Written as DNA, the CDR3 is TGCGCCAGCTGGCTTCTCCACTCCTACGAGCAGTACTTC. Its protein product is CASWLLHSYEQYF.

This rearrangement joins TRBV18 to TRBJ2-6; perhaps TRBD1 as D (6 bases). V was trimmed by 3 bases and J by 4 bases, leaving 22 bases between them. The CDR3 loop spans 19 amino acids. CDR1 and CDR2 (germline): KGHSH, LQKENI. CDR3 coding DNA: TGTGCCAGCTCACCCTTTCTCCCAGGGGTGTATGGAGGGGCCAACGTCCTGACTTTC. Its protein is CASSPFLPGVYGGANVLTF.

This clonotype was seen more than once but under ten times. The genes are TRBV2 and TRBJ2-1; TRBD1 might be the D (6 bases). Germline CDR1 is SNHLY and CDR2 is FYNNEI. The CDR3 runs 13 residues. The germline V and J ends were trimmed by 6 bases and 5 bases, with 11 bases remaining between them. CDR3 in amino acids: CASRPDSNNEQFF. CDR3 bases: TGTGCCAGCAGGCCGGACAGTAACAATGAGCAGTTCTTC.

The chain uses TRBV24-1 and TRBJ2-3; unclear D gene. This CDR3 is 17 amino acids long. Germline V gives CDR1 KGHDR, CDR2 SFDVKD. V lost 4 bases and J 0 bases, leaving 16 bases between the germline ends. In DNA, the CDR3 is TGTGCCACCAGTGACTCTCTGACCCCCGCTAGCACAGATACGCAGTATTTT. Protein product: CATSDSLTPASTDTQYF.

This rearrangement joins TRBV12-3 or TRBV12-4 to TRBJ2-5, with TRBD2 identical over 12 bases. The CDR3 spans 12 residues. V lost 7 bases, J lost 7 bases, and 1 base stayed unmatched. The CDR3 DNA follows: TGTGCCAGCAAGACTAGCGGGGGGACCCAGTACTTC. This codes for CASKTSGGTQYF.

The J gene is TRBJ2-3, the V gene TRBV5-1, with D possibly matching TRBD2 (5 bases). The V end lost 0 bases, the J end lost 3 bases, and 8 bases lay between the germline ends. This CDR3 has 14 residues. Germline V gene data show CDR1 as SGHRS and CDR2 as YFSETQ. CDR3 loop: CASSLARATDTQYF. The CDR3 bases are TGCGCCAGCAGCTTGGCGAGGGCGACAGATACGCAGTATTTT.

This clonotype was counted only a few times. V is TRBV4-3 and J is TRBJ2-5; 14 positions agree with TRBD2. CDR3 length: 17 residues. CDR1 and CDR2 from the germline V gene are LGHNA and YSLEER. V shed 1 base, J shed 3 bases, and the junction held 4 bases outside the gene matches. CDR3 protein: CASSQVAGLAGEETQYF. CDR3 DNA sequence: TGCGCCAGCAGCCAAGTGGCGGGACTAGCGGGAGAAGAGACCCAGTACTTC.

Only a few counts were recorded for this clonotype. A junction boundary mismatches the germline segment, possibly from a read error. The chain employs TRBV28 and TRBJ1-2, with 9 bases fitting TRBD1. Looked up from germline, CDR1 is MDHEN and CDR2 is SYDVKM. The CDR3 spans 15 residues. The CDR3 sequence: CASSLLTGGRDGYTF. The CDR3, as DNA: TGTGCCAGTAGTTTATTAACAGGGGGCAGGGATGGCTACACCTTT.

In this sample, this clonotype turned up a few times. This chain connects TRBV28 to TRBJ2-5, with 14 bases that match TRBD2. From germline, CDR1 is MDHEN and CDR2 SYDVKM. V lost 5 bases and J lost 11; bases outside the gene matches: 7. The CDR3 covers 14 residues. The chain's CDR3 is CASSDGTSGSSQYF. The DNA for the CDR3 is TGTGCCAGCAGTGACGGGACTAGCGGGAGTTCGCAGTACTTC.

A note on this clonotype: A junction end diverges from the germline sequence, so it may reflect a read error. The chain recombines TRBV7-7 with TRBJ2-1, with TRBD2 matching over 7 bases. Looked up from germline, CDR1 is SSHAT and CDR2 is FNYEAQ (reference sequence). The CDR3 loop spans 14 amino acids. CDR3 coding DNA: TGTGCTAGCAGCCCACGGGAGGCCTACAATGAGCAGTTCTTC. As protein: CASSPREAYNEQFF.